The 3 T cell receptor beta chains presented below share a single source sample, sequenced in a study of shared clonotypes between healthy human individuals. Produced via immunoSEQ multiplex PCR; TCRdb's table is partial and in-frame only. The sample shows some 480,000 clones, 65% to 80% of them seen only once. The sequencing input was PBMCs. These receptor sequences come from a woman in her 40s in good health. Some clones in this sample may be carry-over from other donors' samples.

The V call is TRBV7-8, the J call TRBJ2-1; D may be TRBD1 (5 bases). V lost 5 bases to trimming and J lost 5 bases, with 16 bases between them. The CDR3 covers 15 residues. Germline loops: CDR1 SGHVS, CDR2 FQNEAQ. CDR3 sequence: CASSRLDSYDNEQFF. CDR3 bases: TGTGCCAGCAGCCGCCTCGACAGTTACGACAATGAGCAGTTCTTC.

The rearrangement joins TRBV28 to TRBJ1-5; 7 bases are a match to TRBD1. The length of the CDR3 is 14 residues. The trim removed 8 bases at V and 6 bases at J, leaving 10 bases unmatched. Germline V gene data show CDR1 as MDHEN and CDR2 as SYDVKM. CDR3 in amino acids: CASASTGPGQPQHF. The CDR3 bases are TGTGCCAGCGCCTCGACAGGGCCAGGTCAGCCCCAGCATTTT.

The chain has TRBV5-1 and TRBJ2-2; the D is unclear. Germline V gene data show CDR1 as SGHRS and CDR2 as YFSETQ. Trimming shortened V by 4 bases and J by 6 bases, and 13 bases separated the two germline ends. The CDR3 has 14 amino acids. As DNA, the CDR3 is TGCGCCAGCAGCCCCGCCCAGGTTGCCGGGGAGCTGTTTTTT. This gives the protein CASSPAQVAGELFF.